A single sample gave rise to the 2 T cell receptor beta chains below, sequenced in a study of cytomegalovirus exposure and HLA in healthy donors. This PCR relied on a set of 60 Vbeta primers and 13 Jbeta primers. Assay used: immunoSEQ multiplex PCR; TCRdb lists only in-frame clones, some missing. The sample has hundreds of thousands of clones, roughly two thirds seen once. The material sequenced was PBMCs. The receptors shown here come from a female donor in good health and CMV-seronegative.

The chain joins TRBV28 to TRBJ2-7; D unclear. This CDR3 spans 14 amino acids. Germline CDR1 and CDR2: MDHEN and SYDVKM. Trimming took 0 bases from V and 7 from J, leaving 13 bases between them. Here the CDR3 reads CASSLWHSTWEQYF. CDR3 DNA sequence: TGTGCCAGCAGTTTATGGCACTCGACTTGGGAGCAGTACTTC.

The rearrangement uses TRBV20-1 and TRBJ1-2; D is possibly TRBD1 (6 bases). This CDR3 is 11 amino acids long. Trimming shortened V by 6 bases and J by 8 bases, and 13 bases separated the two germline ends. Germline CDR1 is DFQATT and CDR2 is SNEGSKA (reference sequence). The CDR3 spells CSAGTIYGYTF. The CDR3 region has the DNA TGCAGTGCGGGGACAATCTACGGCTACACCTTC.